Listed below are T cell receptor beta chains from one sample, sequenced in a study of T cell repertoires in cytomegalovirus infection. TCRdb re-derived calls from the reads in MiXCR, one entry per CDR3 protein. Altogether 150,000 to 200,000 distinct CDR3 sequences are present, about 20% being singletons, with the ten largest covering roughly 25%. Antigens of these TCRs are unknown. Source: CD8+ T cells from cultured PBMCs, taken from culture after CMV antigen stimulation. The receptors derive from a human donor in good health (CMV status not recorded). Some clones in this sample may be carry-over from other donors' samples. Both conserved end residues are part of each CDR3. The order of the fields is V gene, J gene, CDR3 protein.

TRBV10-3	TRBJ1-6	CAISERGSPLHF
TRBV4-1	TRBJ1-5	CASSQDPGRSDQPQHF
TRBV4-3	TRBJ2-3	CASSQDPRDRGLTDTQYF
TRBV28	TRBJ2-7	CASTTGQGSYEQYF
TRBV12-3/TRBV12-4	TRBJ1-2	CASSPGTGDGYTF
TRBV11-3	TRBJ2-7	CASSYKATYEQYF
TRBV7-4	TRBJ1-1	CASRLPGDYRPEAFF
TRBV11-1	TRBJ2-1	CASSLPGLAGVPAFLNEQFF
TRBV9	TRBJ2-1	CASSGGLAGTYNEQFF
TRBV7-9	TRBJ2-2	CASSFPGLSNTGELFF
TRBV7-9	TRBJ1-1	CASSLPRRAPGTEAFF
TRBV7-9	TRBJ1-1	CASSSQLKDFEAFF
TRBV6-5	TRBJ2-3	CASSLSQGIVTDTQYF
TRBV27	TRBJ2-3	CASSLYRGGTDTQYF
TRBV4-1	TRBJ1-3	CASSQDFGAGDTIYF
TRBV7-2	TRBJ2-5	CASSWTGPGTQYF
TRBV27	TRBJ2-2	CASSRDRGDGELFF
TRBV20-1	TRBJ2-7	CSARDKDYSYEQYF
TRBV7-9	TRBJ2-1	CASSLPVGGNEQFF
TRBV7-9	TRBJ2-2	CASSWTGELFF
TRBV7-2	TRBJ1-2	CASSQSPGRWGYTF
TRBV7-2	TRBJ1-2	CASSPRDPTYEGYTF
TRBV11-2	TRBJ1-2	CASSLAAGVGRNGYTF
TRBV6-1	TRBJ2-7	CASSPQEIFTGVSYEQYF
TRBV7-2	TRBJ2-3	CASSALPGGIVTDTQYF
TRBV7-8	TRBJ2-5	CASRTYREETQYF
TRBV20-1	TRBJ2-7	CSAMRPSFSYEQYF
TRBV7-6	TRBJ2-3	CASSLGQGPTDTQYF
TRBV7-9	TRBJ2-5	CASSGSLEAGTQYF
TRBV6-5	TRBJ2-1	CASSSTYPGQPIKTYNEQFF
TRBV7-2	TRBJ1-1	CASSLAWGDTEAFF
TRBV4-3	TRBJ1-1	CASRPGTGKYGAFF
TRBV11-2	TRBJ2-4	CASSFSIPSGTKNIQYF
TRBV12-3/TRBV12-4	TRBJ2-7	CASSLTGFSYEQYF
TRBV7-2	TRBJ2-7	CASSLDRSGEQYF
TRBV10-3	TRBJ2-7	CAISDSGTGQAEQYF
TRBV27	TRBJ2-1	CASSYGGAINEQFF
TRBV7-9	TRBJ1-2	CASSSPHRPADGYTF
TRBV30	TRBJ1-5	CAWSLQGVNQPQHF
TRBV20-1	TRBJ2-7	CSARTGVVYEQYF
TRBV7-9	TRBJ2-3	CASRPSAETDTQYF
TRBV7-2	TRBJ2-5	CASSGGPYEYF
TRBV7-2	TRBJ2-7	CASSSSLLAGEHYEQYF
TRBV7-9	TRBJ2-2	CASRFRDSRNTGELFF
TRBV12-3/TRBV12-4	TRBJ1-5	CASSGQGWNQPQHF
TRBV19	TRBJ2-1	CATLAPLGSGGPYNNEQFF